These T cell receptor beta chains were read from a single sample in a study of blood T cell repertoires in COVID-19. Repertoires were generated with immunoSEQ multiplex PCR, while TCRdb's copy carries only in-frame clones and drops some. The data hold 120,000 to 150,000 clones, with around 81% observed a single time. The sample comprised peripheral blood. These receptors originate from a human donor in a cohort sampled during active COVID-19. Both conserved end residues are part of each CDR3.

TRBV11-2	TRBJ2-3	CASSPRGRITDTQYF
TRBV5-1	TRBJ1-1	CASSFGQDTEAFF
TRBV5-4	TRBJ1-1	CASSQESVMNTEAFF
TRBV12-3/TRBV12-4	TRBJ1-1	CASSPGINTEAFF
TRBV7-9	TRBJ2-7	CASSLGDSLSYEQYF
TRBV5-1	TRBJ1-6	CASSLAGQGSNSPLHF
TRBV9	TRBJ2-3	CASSVRQGSDTQYF
TRBV5-6	TRBJ2-7	CASSRGGSSYEQYF
TRBV6-4	TRBJ2-1	CASSDSSPNNEQFF
TRBV5-1	TRBJ1-4	CASSLASRGSEKLFF
TRBV12-5	TRBJ2-7	CASGYRQGGYYEQYF
TRBV2	TRBJ1-4	CASKRDRWNEKLFF
TRBV7-3	TRBJ2-3	CASSPIGGGTDTQYF
TRBV29-1	TRBJ1-1	CSVSFSRGNTEAFF
TRBV2	TRBJ2-2	CASSELGQMTGELFF
TRBV2	TRBJ1-5	CASSASTDGNQPQHF
TRBV19	TRBJ2-5	CASSIELARQETQYF
TRBV6-5	TRBJ1-3	CASSYSGQPGNTIYF
TRBV11-3	TRBJ2-3	CASSLGGTASTDTQYF
TRBV3-1/TRBV3-2	TRBJ2-5	CASRKYSGETQYF